This T cell receptor (beta chain) is drawn from a study of blood T cell repertoires in COVID-19. Overall study context: The samples span acute and convalescent COVID-19 from the United States, Italy and Spain.

In the original workflow: Reference gene primer amplification gave estimated nucleated cell counts. Method: immunoSEQ multiplex PCR; TCRdb's copy keeps in-frame clones and lacks some. V and J calls and clone size come straight from that table; D and trimming were deduced from the DNA. This table holds roughly 190,000 clones, 88% found once. The germline V and J ends were trimmed by 6 bases and 8 bases, with 20 bases remaining between them. This CDR3 is built from 16 residues. Germline V lookup: CDR1 MDHEN, CDR2 SYDVKM. The genes are TRBV28 and TRBJ1-6; D may be TRBD1 (6 bases). Sequenced input: peripheral blood. This clonotype originated in a human donor in a cohort sampled during active COVID-19. The CDR3 bases are TGTGCCAGCAGGACTCACAGGGCGTCTTCGGATTCACCCCTCCACTTT. Translated, it gives CASRTHRASSDSPLHF.